This is a list of T cell receptor beta chains from one sample in a study of cytomegalovirus exposure and HLA in healthy donors. TCRdb's table, derived via immunoSEQ multiplex PCR, lists solely in-frame clones and lacks some. The data show fewer than 90,000 clones, about 76% seen once. The material sequenced was PBMCs. These receptors were taken from a man aged 30-40 years in good health and CMV-seropositive. Each CDR3 is given with its conserved first and last residue. A D gene is named only where the DNA matches it firmly. For some rows the clone size is stated as once, few or many, or as a class when expanded; others skip it.

d_call | j_call | cdr3_length | clone_size | v_call | cdr3_aa | cdr3_nt
NA | TRBJ1-1 | 13 | NA | TRBV7-2 | CASSYLGATEAFF | TGTGCCAGCAGCTACTTGGGGGCCACTGAAGCTTTCTTT
NA | TRBJ1-1 | 15 | NA | TRBV15 | CATSRGHSVGTEAFF | TGTGCCACCAGCAGAGGCCACTCGGTCGGCACTGAAGCTTTCTTT
TRBD1 | TRBJ2-7 | 17 | NA | TRBV15 | CATSRDSRDRASYEQYF | TGTGCCACCAGCAGAGATAGCCGGGACAGGGCTTCCTACGAGCAGTACTTC
TRBD2 | TRBJ2-5 | 18 | NA | TRBV7-8 | CASSLRPSGVPHQETQYF | TGTGCCAGCAGCTTGAGGCCTAGCGGGGTCCCCCACCAAGAGACCCAGTACTTC
TRBD1 | TRBJ1-1 | 13 | few | TRBV6-5 | CASRDRGHTEAFF | TGTGCCAGCCGGGACAGGGGTCACACTGAAGCTTTCTTT
TRBD2 | TRBJ2-7 | 15 | NA | TRBV2 | CASNRDSGGPYEQYF | TGTGCCAGCAACAGAGATAGCGGGGGACCCTACGAGCAGTACTTC
NA | TRBJ1-3 | 16 | few | TRBV5-6 | CASSRRTAVLGNTIYF | TGTGCCAGCAGCAGGAGGACGGCGGTCCTTGGAAACACCATATATTTT
NA | TRBJ2-2 | 16 | NA | TRBV9 | CASSRGVSGRTGELFF | TGTGCCAGCAGCCGAGGGGTTAGCGGACGCACCGGGGAGCTGTTTTTT
NA | TRBJ2-1 | 14 | NA | TRBV9 | CASSAGDIYNEQFF | TGTGCCAGCAGCGCAGGGGACATCTACAATGAGCAGTTCTTC
NA | TRBJ1-1 | 13 | NA | TRBV7-3 | CASSLSQNTEAFF | TGTGCCAGCAGCTTGAGTCAGAACACTGAAGCTTTCTTT
TRBD2 | TRBJ2-7 | 15 | NA | TRBV7-2 | CASSLGLAGTGEQYF | TGTGCCAGCAGCCTAGGACTAGCGGGGACTGGAGAGCAGTACTTC
NA | TRBJ2-1 | 15 | NA | TRBV5-1 | CASSPGQLTYNEQFF | TGCGCCAGCAGCCCCGGACAGCTTACCTACAATGAGCAGTTCTTC
NA | TRBJ1-1 | 14 | few | TRBV6-5 | CASSERGQGTEAFF | TGTGCCAGCAGTGAAAGAGGACAAGGTACTGAAGCTTTCTTT
TRBD1 | TRBJ2-7 | 14 | NA | TRBV6-6 | CASSAGTGPYEQYF | TGTGCCAGCAGTGCCGGGACAGGGCCCTACGAGCAGTACTTC
NA | TRBJ1-2 | 16 | many | TRBV12-2 | CASRFIRGGKFYGYTF | TGTGCAAGTCGCTTCATCAGAGGGGGCAAGTTCTATGGCTACACCTTC
NA | TRBJ2-3 | 13 | NA | TRBV7-3 | CASSLKGADTQYF | TGTGCCAGCAGCTTAAAGGGGGCAGATACGCAGTATTTT
TRBD2 | TRBJ2-3 | 17 | NA | TRBV27 | CASSPFLAGEDTDTQYF | TGTGCCAGCAGCCCTTTTCTAGCGGGGGAAGACACAGATACGCAGTATTTT
NA | TRBJ2-5 | 14 | NA | TRBV6-6 | CASSPVRPQETQYF | TGTGCCAGCAGTCCGGTGCGCCCCCAAGAGACCCAGTACTTC
TRBD2 | TRBJ2-5 | 14 | NA | TRBV6-1 | CASQIGGERGTQYF | TGTGCCAGCCAGATCGGGGGGGAGCGGGGGACCCAGTACTTC
NA | TRBJ1-5 | 13 | once | TRBV18 | CASGRGSHQPQHF | TGTGCCAGCGGAAGGGGAAGTCATCAGCCCCAGCATTTT
TRBD2 | TRBJ2-7 | 17 | NA | TRBV4-1 | CASSQDRSGTSGSEQYF | TGCGCCAGCAGCCAAGATCGTTCCGGGACTAGCGGATCCGAGCAGTACTTC
TRBD1 | TRBJ1-2 | 15 | NA | TRBV30 | CAWSVPTGVAYGYTF | TGTGCCTGGAGTGTCCCGACAGGGGTGGCCTATGGCTACACCTTC
NA | TRBJ2-3 | 14 | NA | TRBV9 | CASSVDGTTDTQYF | TGTGCCAGCAGCGTAGACGGGACTACAGATACGCAGTATTTT
NA | TRBJ1-1 | 13 | NA | TRBV18 | CASSPAVNTEAFF | TGTGCCAGCTCACCAGCGGTAAACACTGAAGCTTTCTTT
NA | TRBJ2-2 | 11 | NA | TRBV28 | CASRRTGELFF | TGTGCCAGCAGGCGGACCGGGGAGCTGTTTTTT
NA | TRBJ1-4 | 15 | NA | TRBV11-2 | CASSSQGHPVEKLFF | TGTGCCAGCAGCTCCCAGGGGCATCCTGTAGAAAAACTGTTTTTT
NA | TRBJ1-2 | 15 | few | TRBV29-1 | CSVAWWEKIHYGYTF | TGCAGCGTTGCCTGGTGGGAGAAGATCCACTATGGCTACACCTTC
NA | TRBJ1-2 | 15 | NA | TRBV10-3 | CAISLGPEGNYGYTF | TGTGCCATCAGTTTGGGTCCTGAGGGTAACTATGGCTACACCTTC
NA | TRBJ1-5 | 17 | NA | TRBV4-1 | CASSEWQGRVLSQPQHF | TGCGCCAGCAGCGAATGGCAGGGTAGGGTGCTTAGTCAGCCCCAGCATTTT
TRBD2 | TRBJ2-5 | 15 | NA | TRBV7-9 | CASSLPGTSYQTQYF | TGTGCCAGCAGCTTACCCGGGACTAGCTACCAGACCCAGTACTTC
TRBD1 | TRBJ2-5 | 13 | once | TRBV11-1 | CASSWGQGAEQYF | TGTGCCAGCAGCTGGGGACAGGGGGCTGAGCAGTACTTC
NA | TRBJ1-4 | 16 | NA | TRBV4-3 | CASSQDPQGGNEKLFF | TGCGCCAGCAGCCAAGATCCCCAGGGTGGAAATGAAAAACTGTTTTTT
NA | TRBJ2-2 | 17 | NA | TRBV7-9 | CASSLGGLRTLVGELFF | TGTGCCAGCAGCTTAGGAGGATTGAGGACTTTGGTCGGGGAGCTGTTTTTT
TRBD1 | TRBJ2-2 | 16 | NA | TRBV11-3 | CASSLRQGTGTGELFF | TGTGCCAGCAGCTTAAGACAGGGAACGGGCACCGGGGAGCTGTTTTTT
NA | TRBJ2-7 | 14 | NA | TRBV29-1 | CSVEGEDSSYEQYF | TGCAGCGTTGAGGGTGAGGACAGCTCCTACGAGCAGTACTTC
TRBD1 | TRBJ1-2 | 15 | NA | TRBV5-1 | CASSSTGGIGYGYTF | TGCGCCAGCAGCTCAACAGGGGGCATAGGTTATGGCTACACCTTC
NA | TRBJ2-1 | 13 | few | TRBV7-2 | CASNGDSYNEQFF | TGTGCCAGCAACGGAGACTCCTACAATGAGCAGTTCTTC
TRBD1 | TRBJ1-1 | 15 | NA | TRBV5-1 | CASSFGRQGGTEAFF | TGCGCCAGCAGCTTCGGCCGACAGGGGGGCACTGAAGCTTTCTTT
NA | TRBJ2-6 | 15 | NA | TRBV2 | CASSEFPSGANVLTF | TGTGCCAGCAGTGAATTCCCCTCGGGGGCCAACGTCCTGACTTTC
TRBD1 | TRBJ2-7 | 16 | NA | TRBV15 | CATSRGSGQRHYEQYF | TGTGCCACCAGCAGAGGGTCGGGACAGAGGCACTACGAGCAGTACTTC
NA | TRBJ1-3 | 17 | NA | TRBV5-1 | CASSFGSTGYSGNTIYF | TGCGCCAGCAGCTTCGGTAGTACAGGCTACTCTGGAAACACCATATATTTT
NA | TRBJ1-2 | 15 | once | TRBV7-9 | CASSSVGGLNYGYTF | TGTGCCAGCAGCTCAGTCGGGGGGCTTAACTATGGCTACACCTTC